These 5 T cell receptor beta chains were all obtained from the same sample, sequenced in a study of T cells in Graves' hyperthyroidism and ophthalmopathy. RNA transcripts served as the template for amplifying TCR beta CDR3 regions. The study used the HTBI primer set for a first-round RT-PCR of the TCR CDR3. TCRdb fed the multiplex PCR reads into MiXCR, producing one record per CDR3 protein. The sample has about 520,000 distinct CDR3 sequences, roughly 24% seen once. The sequencing input was blood. The receptors were gathered from a woman in her thirties with Graves' ophthalmopathy.

The chain couples TRBV7-2 to TRBJ2-5; 12 nucleotides align to TRBD2. Germline CDR1 is SGHTA and CDR2 is FQGNSA. The CDR3 loop spans 16 amino acids. V lost 5 bases, J lost 1 base, and 5 bases stayed unmatched. CDR3 nucleotides: TGTGCCAGCAGCCGCGCGACTAGCGGGGGCCAAGAGACCCAGTACTTC. Protein sequence: CASSRATSGGQETQYF.

In its sample, this clonotype was seen many times. This sequence joins TRBV7-9 and TRBJ1-1; no clear D. CDR1 is SEHNR and CDR2 is FQNEAQ in the germline V gene (reference sequence). Trimming removed 5 bases from V and 2 bases from J, with 12 bases in between. The CDR3 runs 14 residues. This chain's CDR3 is CASSPPDPNTEAFF. The CDR3 DNA is TGTGCCAGCAGCCCGCCGGACCCAAACACTGAAGCTTTCTTT.

This clonotype was observed many times. The gene calls are TRBV6-2 or TRBV6-3 and TRBJ2-2; weak D call: TRBD1 (6 bases). V lost 4 bases and J lost 6, with 15 bases in between. The CDR3 runs 15 residues. Germline CDR1 is MNHEY and CDR2 is SVGEGT. Written as DNA, the CDR3 is TGTGCCAGCAGTTCCTCCACAGGGTTCCCCGGGGAGCTGTTTTTT. Its protein product is CASSSSTGFPGELFF.

This clonotype showed up many times. V usage is TRBV19 and J usage is TRBJ1-2; D gene uncertain. CDR1 and CDR2 from the germline V gene are LNHDA and SQIVND (reference sequence). This CDR3 has 14 amino acids. Trimming cost V 7 bases and J 3 bases, with 15 bases left between them. The CDR3 DNA sequence: TGTGCCAGTATGGGCCAGGCCTTACACTATGGCTACACCTTC. Its protein product is CASMGQALHYGYTF.

The chain uses TRBV11-2 and TRBJ1-3; TRBD1 aligns across 7 bases. Germline trimming cut 6 bases from V and 3 bases from J; bases unmatched to any gene: 8. CDR3 length: 15 residues. From germline, CDR1 is SGHAT and CDR2 FQNNGV. This CDR3 reads CASRNTGDFGNTIYF. The CDR3, as DNA: TGTGCCAGCAGGAATACAGGGGACTTTGGAAACACCATATATTTT.